The 23 T cell receptor beta chains below were found in one sample sequenced in a study of T cell responses to AZD1222 COVID-19 vaccine. The table came from immunoSEQ multiplex PCR; TCRdb's copy has only in-frame clones and leaves some out. The table shows about 130,000 clones, with less than 95% occurring only once. Sequences were derived from peripheral blood, sampled on day 0 of AZD1222 vaccination. The receptors originated from an adult in good health.

The V call is TRBV5-1, the J call TRBJ2-1; 10 nucleotides agree with TRBD1. CDR1 SGHRS and CDR2 YFSETQ come from the germline V gene. This CDR3 spans 15 amino acids. Trimming at V came to 3 bases and at J to 7 bases, leaving 7 bases not matched to a gene. CDR3 coding DNA: TGCGCCAGCAGCTGGGACAGGGGAGTCCGGAATGAGCAGTTCTTC. It specifies CASSWDRGVRNEQFF.

V gene TRBV19 combines with J gene TRBJ1-1; D call uncertain. Trimming shortened V by 3 bases and J by 7 bases, and 12 bases separated the two germline ends. This CDR3 spans 13 amino acids. Germline V CDR1 and CDR2: LNHDA, SQIVND (reference sequence). The CDR3 sequence: CASSIGKLLEAFF. The CDR3 DNA sequence: TGTGCCAGTAGTATTGGCAAACTACTTGAAGCTTTCTTT.

The chain is built from TRBV14 and TRBJ2-7; tentative D call: TRBD2 (5 bases). The CDR3 runs to 18 residues. The germline V gene encodes CDR1 SGHDN and CDR2 FVKESK. V gave up 1 base and J gave up 1 base, with 20 bases separating them. The CDR3, as DNA: TGTGCCAGCAGCCAAGTCGTCCCGAGGACTGTTCCGTCCTACGAGCAGTACTTC. It codes for CASSQVVPRTVPSYEQYF. The full variable domain, rest sourced from reference TRBV14 and TRBJ2-7, is EAGVTQFPSHSVIEKGQTVTLRCDPISGHDNLYWYRRVMGKEIKFLLHFVKESKQDESGMPNNRFLAERTGGTYSTLKVQPAELEDSGVYFCASSQVVPRTVPSYEQYFGPGTRLTVT.

This clone came up once. The chain combines TRBV5-5 with TRBJ2-7, with 8 bases that match TRBD1. V was pared by 0 bases and J by 4 bases, with 6 bases of the junction left unmatched. Looked up from germline, CDR1 is SGHKS and CDR2 is YYEKEE (reference sequence). The CDR3 has 15 amino acids. This chain's CDR3 is CASSLGWTGMYEQYF. The DNA for the CDR3 is TGTGCCAGCAGCTTGGGTTGGACAGGGATGTACGAGCAGTACTTC.

The chain uses TRBV10-3 and TRBJ1-5; possible D gene TRBD1, 6 bases. Germline V gene sequence: CDR1 ENHRY, CDR2 SYGVKD. Trimming removed 3 bases from V and 6 bases from J, with 15 bases in between. This CDR3 spans 15 amino acids. CDR3 amino acids: CAISDAGVRGQPQHF. The CDR3 nucleotides are TGTGCCATCAGTGACGCAGGGGTGAGGGGTCAGCCCCAGCATTTT.

V and J are TRBV7-4 and TRBJ1-3, with D possibly matching TRBD1 (5 bases). V was shortened by 3 bases and J by 0 bases, with 15 bases between the two germline ends. The CDR3 runs 17 residues. Germline V lookup: CDR1 SGHVT, CDR2 SQSDAQ. The CDR3 spells CASSFTGGPGSGNTIYF. CDR3 bases: TGTGCCAGCAGCTTTACTGGGGGTCCTGGCTCTGGAAACACCATATATTTT.

The chain is built from TRBV3-1 (or the pseudogene TRBV3-2) and TRBJ1-2; TRBD1 might be the D (6 bases). Germline V gives CDR1 LGHDT, CDR2 YNNKEL (reference sequence). The CDR3 runs 13 residues. Trimming stripped 3 bases from V and 4 bases from J, with 9 bases between. This CDR3 is CASSHLGAYGYTF. DNA of the CDR3: TGTGCCAGCAGCCATTTGGGGGCCTATGGCTACACCTTC.

The chain carries TRBV6-5 and TRBJ1-4, with 8 bases matching TRBD1. The J segment lost 8 bases and the V segment lost 2 bases, leaving 7 bases of the junction unmatched. The germline gives CDR1 MNHEY, CDR2 SVGAGI. The CDR3 is 15 amino acids. The CDR3: CASSYTQGAWEKLFF. The DNA of the CDR3 is TGTGCCAGCAGTTACACCCAGGGGGCCTGGGAAAAACTGTTTTTT.

This chain uses TRBV2 with TRBJ1-5; D remains ambiguous. The germline V and J ends were trimmed by 4 bases and 0 bases, with 13 bases remaining between them. Germline-derived CDR1 and CDR2 are SNHLY and FYNNEI. The CDR3 loop spans 16 amino acids. This CDR3 is CASSGSVGLSNQPQHF. The CDR3 DNA reads as TGTGCCAGCAGTGGGTCTGTAGGCCTTAGCAATCAGCCCCAGCATTTT. The full variable domain, completed using reference TRBV2 and TRBJ1-5, is EPEVTQTPSHQVTQMGQEVILRCVPISNHLYFYWYRQILGQKVEFLVSFYNNEISEKSEIFDDQFSVERPDGSNFTLKIRSTKLEDSAMYFCASSGSVGLSNQPQHFGDGTRLSIL.

The gene calls are TRBV6-5 and TRBJ2-6, with D maybe TRBD2 (5 bases). Trimming left V 6 bases short and J 0 bases short, with 9 bases between. The V gene's germline CDR1 is MNHEY and CDR2 SVGAGI. This CDR3 has 15 residues. The CDR3: CASRTKASGANVLTF. Written as DNA, the CDR3 is TGTGCCAGCAGGACTAAAGCCTCTGGGGCCAACGTCCTGACTTTC.

This clone has only a few counts. The chain uses TRBV19 and TRBJ2-7; TRBD2 is a possible D gene (6 bases). CDR1 and CDR2 (germline): LNHDA, SQIVND (reference sequence). V was clipped by 8 bases and J by 5 bases, with 13 bases between them. CDR3 length: 12 residues. CDR3 DNA: TGTGCCAGTGAGGGACTTTCCCACGAGCAGTACTTC. The encoded protein is CASEGLSHEQYF.

The V and J genes are TRBV9 and TRBJ2-5; either TRBD1 or TRBD2 may supply D (6 bases each). V shed 0 bases and J shed 10 bases, with 13 bases lying between them. The CDR3 totals 13 residues. The germline gives CDR1 SGDLS, CDR2 YYNGEE. The CDR3 reads CASSVGGKGDQYF. The CDR3 nucleotides are TGTGCCAGCAGCGTAGGCGGGAAGGGGGACCAGTACTTC.

As regards this clone: The junction and the germline gene differ at one end; a read error may be behind it. The rearrangement joins TRBV18 to TRBJ1-5; possible D gene TRBD1, 5 bases. Looked up from germline, CDR1 is KGHSH and CDR2 is LQKENI. The CDR3 contains 16 residues. The DNA for the CDR3 is TGTGCCAGCTCTCCACAAAGGGGAAATGGCAATCAGCCCCAGCATTTT. Translated: CASSPQRGNGNQPQHF.

This sequence joins TRBV30 and TRBJ2-3; no firm D call. The ends were cut back, 2 bases at V and 4 bases at J, with 4 bases in the middle. The V gene's germline CDR1 is GTSNPN and CDR2 SVGIG (reference sequence). This CDR3 spans 11 amino acids. DNA for the CDR3: TGTGCCTGGAGTAACGCAGATACGCAGTATTTT. Translating gives CAWSNADTQYF.

Comments on this clone: Other DNA sequences of this sample code for an identical CDR3. V and J are TRBV7-2 and TRBJ2-3, with TRBD2 as a possible D gene (6 bases). This CDR3 has 14 residues. Trimming removed 1 base from V and 4 bases from J, with 9 bases in between. The V gene's germline CDR1 is SGHTA and CDR2 FQGNSA. DNA of the CDR3: TGTGCCAGCAGCTTAGGGGGCGGGGCAGATACGCAGTATTTT. Encoded protein: CASSLGGGADTQYF.

The chain employs TRBV4-3 and TRBJ2-6, with D maybe TRBD1 (5 bases). Germline CDR1 LGHNA, CDR2 YSLEER. V lost 4 bases and J lost 3, with 13 bases in between. The CDR3 contains 16 residues. CDR3 amino acids: CASSRGRVVGANVLTF. CDR3 in DNA: TGCGCCAGCAGCCGGGGCCGCGTGGTTGGGGCCAACGTCCTGACTTTC.

The chain employs TRBV6-2 or TRBV6-3 and TRBJ1-4, with 10 nucleotides matching TRBD1. V was pared by 6 bases and J by 7 bases, with 11 bases of the junction left unmatched. Germline V CDR1 and CDR2: MNHEY, SVGEGT. There are 16 residues in the CDR3. The CDR3 sequence: CASSVGTGARGEKLFF. CDR3 bases: TGTGCCAGCAGCGTCGGGACAGGGGCCCGGGGTGAAAAACTGTTTTTT.

V usage is TRBV18 and J usage is TRBJ2-1, with D unclear. In germline, CDR1 is KGHSH, CDR2 LQKENI. V was shortened by 0 bases and J by 7 bases, with 4 bases between the two germline ends. This CDR3 spans 12 amino acids. As DNA, the CDR3 is TGTGCCAGCTCACCACCATCGAATGAGCAGTTCTTC. Translated: CASSPPSNEQFF.

The rearrangement joins TRBV5-1 to TRBJ2-5; possible D gene TRBD2, 7 bases. The CDR3 consists of 14 residues. Germline loops: CDR1 SGHRS, CDR2 YFSETQ. V was clipped by 2 bases and J by 5 bases, with 13 bases between them. DNA for the CDR3: TGCGCCAGCAGCTTAGGGGGGGAATGGGAGACCCAGTACTTC. Protein sequence: CASSLGGEWETQYF.

This clone was found a few times. The rearrangement joins TRBV6-4 to TRBJ2-1; D possibly matches TRBD1 or TRBD2 (5 bases each). This CDR3 region has 14 residues. Germline CDR1 is MRHNA and CDR2 is SNTAGT. V was shortened by 6 bases and J by 11 bases, with 20 bases between the two germline ends. DNA of the CDR3: TGTGCCAGCAGCGCCTCTTCGTGGGGGACGAAGCAGTTCTTC. Translating gives CASSASSWGTKQFF.

This clone was detected once. The genes are TRBV7-9 and TRBJ2-5; a possible D gene is TRBD2 (6 bases). The CDR3 runs to 18 residues. Trimming stripped 0 bases from V and 0 bases from J, with 17 bases between. Germline V gives CDR1 SEHNR, CDR2 FQNEAQ (reference sequence). The CDR3 DNA reads TGTGCCAGCAGCTTAGCGATGTGGGCAACTAGCTACCAAGAGACCCAGTACTTC. Amino acid sequence: CASSLAMWATSYQETQYF.

Concerning this clone: Other DNA sequences in this specimen translate into the identical CDR3. V is TRBV19 and J is TRBJ1-5, with D possibly TRBD1 on 5 matching bases. This CDR3 contains 14 residues. The V end was cut by 3 bases, the J end by 3 bases, with 9 bases between. Germline V gene sequence: CDR1 LNHDA, CDR2 SQIVND (reference sequence). CDR3 sequence (DNA): TGTGCCAGTAGTATCCGGGACTCCAATCAGCCCCAGCATTTT. It translates to CASSIRDSNQPQHF.

J is TRBJ1-6 and V is TRBV9; the match to TRBD1 covers 7 bases. Germline V gives CDR1 SGDLS, CDR2 YYNGEE. The CDR3 consists of 15 residues. With V trimmed by 4 bases and J by 8 bases, 9 bases remained unmatched. CDR3 DNA sequence: TGTGCCAGCAGCAGTACAGGGGAGAGTGATTCACCCCTCCACTTT. Encoded protein: CASSSTGESDSPLHF.